Listed below are T cell receptor beta chains from one sample, sequenced in a study of T cell responses to AZD1222 COVID-19 vaccine. Data came from immunoSEQ multiplex PCR; TCRdb stores just in-frame clones and leaves some out. Of fewer than 150,000 clones in the sample, almost 90% were seen once. The sample consisted of peripheral blood, taken on day 0 of AZD1222 vaccination. The source of these receptors is an adult in good health. Each CDR3 is given with its conserved first and last residue. Fields, in order: CDR3 length, clone size, D gene, V gene, J gene, CDR3 DNA, CDR3 protein. The D gene is left open where the match is weak. For some rows the clone size is stated as once, few or many, or as a class when expanded; others skip it.

length: 15
size: -
D: -
V: TRBV7-3
J: TRBJ2-5
DNA: TGTGCCAGCAGCTTGCTAGGGGTAGAGGGAGAGACCCAGTACTTC
CDR3: CASSLLGVEGETQYF

length: 13
size: -
D: TRBD2
V: TRBV9
J: TRBJ2-1
DNA: TGTGCCAGCAGCCCGACTAGCCGAAATGAGCAGTTCTTC
CDR3: CASSPTSRNEQFF

length: 15
size: -
D: TRBD1
V: TRBV7-9
J: TRBJ1-4
DNA: TGTGCCAGCAGCAGAGGGACAGGGTCCTTTGAAAAACTGTTTTTT
CDR3: CASSRGTGSFEKLFF

length: 12
size: -
D: -
V: TRBV2
J: TRBJ2-2
DNA: TGTGCCAGCAGTTACCACACCGGGGAGCTGTTTTTT
CDR3: CASSYHTGELFF

length: 17
size: -
D: -
V: TRBV5-4
J: TRBJ2-7
DNA: TGTGCCAGCAGCCGAACCGGGCTAGCGAGCGGACCCTACGAGCAGTACTTC
CDR3: CASSRTGLASGPYEQYF

length: 13
size: -
D: -
V: TRBV2
J: TRBJ2-1
DNA: TGTGCCAGCTTAACAGGGTCTTCCAATGAGCAGTTCTTC
CDR3: CASLTGSSNEQFF

length: 13
size: -
D: -
V: TRBV19
J: TRBJ1-5
DNA: TGTGCCAGTAGCCGACAGCGCAATCAGCCCCAGCATTTT
CDR3: CASSRQRNQPQHF

length: 16
size: -
D: -
V: TRBV6-5
J: TRBJ2-4
DNA: TGTGCCAGCAGTTCCTTGGACGGACTTAATAAAAACATTCAGTACTTC
CDR3: CASSSLDGLNKNIQYF

length: 13
size: once
D: -
V: TRBV25-1
J: TRBJ2-7
DNA: TGTGCCAGCAGTGCGCCTCCAGGGGCCGAGCAGTACTTC
CDR3: CASSAPPGAEQYF

length: 14
size: once
D: -
V: TRBV11-3
J: TRBJ2-7
DNA: TGTGCCAGCAGCTTAGATGGGACAACCTACGAGCAGTACTTC
CDR3: CASSLDGTTYEQYF

length: 14
size: -
D: -
V: TRBV5-4
J: TRBJ2-5
DNA: TGTGCCAGCAGCTTGGTTGGCGGGAAAGAGACCCAGTACTTC
CDR3: CASSLVGGKETQYF

length: 15
size: -
D: TRBD2
V: TRBV6-5
J: TRBJ2-1
DNA: TGTGCCAGCAGTTACGATGTGGGAGGGAGTAATGAGCAGTTCTTC
CDR3: CASSYDVGGSNEQFF

length: 14
size: -
D: TRBD2
V: TRBV27
J: TRBJ2-7
DNA: TGTGCCAGCAAACTAGCGGGAGATTCCTACGAGCAGTACTTC
CDR3: CASKLAGDSYEQYF

length: 14
size: -
D: -
V: TRBV7-3
J: TRBJ2-2
DNA: TGTGCCAGCAGCCCCCCTGGGACCGCCGGGGAGCTGTTTTTT
CDR3: CASSPPGTAGELFF

length: 15
size: few
D: -
V: TRBV5-8
J: TRBJ1-1
DNA: TGTGCCAGCAGCATAGGACAGCAACTGAACACTGAAGCTTTCTTT
CDR3: CASSIGQQLNTEAFF

length: 14
size: few
D: TRBD1
V: TRBV6-5
J: TRBJ1-3
DNA: TGTGCCATCTCGGACAGGGGTAAAGGAAACACCATATATTTT
CDR3: CAISDRGKGNTIYF

length: 15
size: -
D: TRBD2
V: TRBV3-1/TRBV3-2
J: TRBJ2-4
DNA: TGTGCCAGCTGCCATGGGGGGGGAGCCAAAAACATTCAGTACTTC
CDR3: CASCHGGGAKNIQYF

length: 17
size: -
D: -
V: TRBV27
J: TRBJ2-5
DNA: TGTGCCAGCACCCCCAAAACAGGGCTACTAGACCAAGAGACCCAGTACTTC
CDR3: CASTPKTGLLDQETQYF

length: 14
size: -
D: -
V: TRBV2
J: TRBJ1-3
DNA: TGTGCCAGCAGTGTGGGGGGGAGTGGAAACACCATATATTTT
CDR3: CASSVGGSGNTIYF

length: 17
size: -
D: TRBD1
V: TRBV4-2
J: TRBJ2-1
DNA: TGTGCCAGCAGCCGCACAACCGGGACAGGAGGGGACAATGAGCAGTTCTTC
CDR3: CASSRTTGTGGDNEQFF

length: 17
size: -
D: -
V: TRBV10-3
J: TRBJ1-5
DNA: TGTGCCATCAGTGAGCAAGAGGGGTTTAGGAGCAATCAGCCCCAGCATTTT
CDR3: CAISEQEGFRSNQPQHF

length: 14
size: -
D: -
V: TRBV2
J: TRBJ1-2
DNA: TGTGCCAGCAGAAAGGACGGGGGGACCAGTGGCTACACCTTC
CDR3: CASRKDGGTSGYTF

length: 14
size: -
D: -
V: TRBV5-1
J: TRBJ2-5
DNA: TGCGCCAGCAGCTTGGGAGGCCCCGGGGAGACCCAGTACTTC
CDR3: CASSLGGPGETQYF

length: 15
size: -
D: TRBD1
V: TRBV5-5
J: TRBJ2-2
DNA: TGTGCCAGCAGCTTGGCCCAGGGGGCAGCCGGGGAGCTGTTTTTT
CDR3: CASSLAQGAAGELFF

length: 15
size: -
D: -
V: TRBV28
J: TRBJ1-2
DNA: TGTGCCAGCAGTAACGGACAGCGGGATAACTATGGCTACACCTTC
CDR3: CASSNGQRDNYGYTF

length: 23
size: -
D: -
V: TRBV5-3
J: TRBJ2-1
DNA: TGTGCCAGAAGCGAAACCGGGCAAAGCGATATCACCTCGAGGGGGTCGTATGAAAATGAGCAGTTCTTC
CDR3: CARSETGQSDITSRGSYENEQFF

length: 15
size: -
D: TRBD1
V: TRBV5-1
J: TRBJ2-1
DNA: TGCGCCAGCAGCCTGGGGACAGGGTCCTACAATGAGCAGTTCTTC
CDR3: CASSLGTGSYNEQFF

length: 14
size: -
D: -
V: TRBV6-5
J: TRBJ1-6
DNA: TGTGCCAGCAGTTACGATTGGGGTAACTCACCCCTCCACTTT
CDR3: CASSYDWGNSPLHF

length: 17
size: once
D: -
V: TRBV15
J: TRBJ2-1
DNA: TGTGCCACCAGCACAACCACAGGGCTTGGGGAGTACAATGAGCAGTTCTTC
CDR3: CATSTTTGLGEYNEQFF

length: 16
size: once
D: -
V: TRBV5-4
J: TRBJ1-2
DNA: TGTGCCAGCAGCTTGGAGATCGGCAGGCAAGACTATGGCTACACCTTC
CDR3: CASSLEIGRQDYGYTF

length: 14
size: -
D: -
V: TRBV2
J: TRBJ2-7
DNA: TGTGCCAGCAGGGTCCAAGGAAGCTCCTACGAGCAGTACTTC
CDR3: CASRVQGSSYEQYF

length: 16
size: once
D: TRBD1
V: TRBV10-3
J: TRBJ2-2
DNA: TGTGCCATCCCTAGGGGACAGGGTAGGGACACCGGGGAGCTGTTTTTT
CDR3: CAIPRGQGRDTGELFF

length: 16
size: few
D: TRBD2
V: TRBV9
J: TRBJ2-3
DNA: TGTGCCAGCAGCCCTGCGGGACTAGCTACTACAGATACGCAGTATTTT
CDR3: CASSPAGLATTDTQYF

length: 17
size: -
D: TRBD2
V: TRBV4-2
J: TRBJ2-3
DNA: TGTGCCAGCAGCCAAATGTTAGCGGGATCGGGGACAGATACGCAGTATTTT
CDR3: CASSQMLAGSGTDTQYF

length: 11
size: few
D: -
V: TRBV19
J: TRBJ2-1
DNA: TGTGCCAGTAGCGTATACAATGAGCAGTTCTTC
CDR3: CASSVYNEQFF

length: 12
size: -
D: -
V: TRBV6-5
J: TRBJ1-1
DNA: TGTGCCAGCAAAGGGAGTAGCACTGAAGCTTTCTTT
CDR3: CASKGSSTEAFF

length: 15
size: -
D: -
V: TRBV4-3
J: TRBJ2-7
DNA: TGCGCCAGCAGCCAAGACCGCCAGTCATACTACGAGCAGTACTTC
CDR3: CASSQDRQSYYEQYF

length: 15
size: -
D: -
V: TRBV5-5
J: TRBJ1-5
DNA: TGTGCCAGCAGCTTGTGGGGGGCCCCAGGGCAGCCCCAGCATTTT
CDR3: CASSLWGAPGQPQHF